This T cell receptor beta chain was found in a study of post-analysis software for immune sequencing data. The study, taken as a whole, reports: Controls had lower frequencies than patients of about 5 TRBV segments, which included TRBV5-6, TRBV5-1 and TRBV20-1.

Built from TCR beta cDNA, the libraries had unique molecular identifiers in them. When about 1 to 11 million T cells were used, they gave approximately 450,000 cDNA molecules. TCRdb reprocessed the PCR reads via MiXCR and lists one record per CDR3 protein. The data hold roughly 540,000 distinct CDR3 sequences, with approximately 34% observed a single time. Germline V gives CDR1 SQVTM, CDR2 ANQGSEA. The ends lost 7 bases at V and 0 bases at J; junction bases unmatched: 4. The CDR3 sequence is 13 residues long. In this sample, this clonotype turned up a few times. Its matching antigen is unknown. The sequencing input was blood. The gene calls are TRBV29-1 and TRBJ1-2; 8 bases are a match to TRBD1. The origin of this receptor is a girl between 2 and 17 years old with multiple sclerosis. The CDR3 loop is CSASGGSNYGYTF. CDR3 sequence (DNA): TGCAGCGCTTCAGGGGGCTCTAACTATGGCTACACCTTC.